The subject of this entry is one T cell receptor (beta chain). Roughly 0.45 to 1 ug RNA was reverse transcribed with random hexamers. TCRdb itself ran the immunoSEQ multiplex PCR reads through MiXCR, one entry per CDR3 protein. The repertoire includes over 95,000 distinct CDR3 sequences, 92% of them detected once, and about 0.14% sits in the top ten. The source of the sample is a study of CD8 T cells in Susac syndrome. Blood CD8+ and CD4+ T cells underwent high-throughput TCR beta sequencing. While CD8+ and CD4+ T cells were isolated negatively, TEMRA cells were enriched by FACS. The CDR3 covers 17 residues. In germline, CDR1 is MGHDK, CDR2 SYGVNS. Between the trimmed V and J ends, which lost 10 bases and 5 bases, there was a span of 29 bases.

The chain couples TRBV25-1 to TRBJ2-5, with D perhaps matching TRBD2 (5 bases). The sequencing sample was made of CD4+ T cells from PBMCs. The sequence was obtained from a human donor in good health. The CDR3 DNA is TGTGCCACCTCTTTTTACTCCAGACGGACTGCTGTGGAGACCCAGTACTTC. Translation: CATSFYSRRTAVETQYF.